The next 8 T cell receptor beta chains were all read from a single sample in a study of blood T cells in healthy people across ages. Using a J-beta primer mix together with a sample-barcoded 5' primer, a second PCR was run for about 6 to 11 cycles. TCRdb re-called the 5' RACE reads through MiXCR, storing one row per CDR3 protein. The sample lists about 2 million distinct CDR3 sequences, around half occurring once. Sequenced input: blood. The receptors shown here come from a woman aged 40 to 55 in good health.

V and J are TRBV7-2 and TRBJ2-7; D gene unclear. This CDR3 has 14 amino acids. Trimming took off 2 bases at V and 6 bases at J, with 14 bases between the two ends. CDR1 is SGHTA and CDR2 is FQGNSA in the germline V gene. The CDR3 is CASSLSPLVGEQYF. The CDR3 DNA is TGTGCCAGCAGCTTAAGCCCCCTTGTAGGCGAGCAGTACTTC.

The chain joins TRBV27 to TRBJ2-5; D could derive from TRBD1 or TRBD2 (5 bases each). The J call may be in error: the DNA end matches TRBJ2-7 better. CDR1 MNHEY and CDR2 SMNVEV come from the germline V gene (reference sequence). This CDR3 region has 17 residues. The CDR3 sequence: CASSLSGREITGYEQYF. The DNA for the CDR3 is TGTGCCAGCAGTTTATCGGGCAGGGAGATCACGGGCTACGAGCAGTACTTC.

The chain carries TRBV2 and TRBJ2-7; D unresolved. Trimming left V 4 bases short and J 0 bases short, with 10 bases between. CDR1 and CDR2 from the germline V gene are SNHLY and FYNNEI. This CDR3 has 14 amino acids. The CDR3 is CASSVKGFSYEQYF. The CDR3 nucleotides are TGTGCCAGCAGTGTCAAGGGATTCTCCTACGAGCAGTACTTC.

The CDR3 DNA follows: TGTGCCAGCAGCCAAGATGTCATCCTAAGGGAGACCCAGTACTTC. Translation gives CASSQDVILRETQYF. This chain connects TRBV3-1 to TRBJ2-5; D uncertain. Trimming pared 0 bases from V and 5 bases from J, leaving 13 bases between. CDR3 size: 15 residues. CDR1 is LGHDT, CDR2 YNNKEL, per germline (reference sequence).

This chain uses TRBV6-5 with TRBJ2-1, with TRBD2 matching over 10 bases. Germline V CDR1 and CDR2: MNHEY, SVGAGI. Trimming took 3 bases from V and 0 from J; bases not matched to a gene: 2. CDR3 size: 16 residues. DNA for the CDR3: TGTGCCAGCAGTTATAGCGGGGGGATCTCCTACAATGAGCAGTTCTTC. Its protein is CASSYSGGISYNEQFF.

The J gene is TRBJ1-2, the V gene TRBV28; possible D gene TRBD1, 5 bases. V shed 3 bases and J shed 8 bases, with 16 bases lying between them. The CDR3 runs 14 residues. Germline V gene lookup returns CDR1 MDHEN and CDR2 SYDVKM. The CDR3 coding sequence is TGTGCCAGCAGTTTGCCACAGGCTACGGAGGGCTACACCTTC. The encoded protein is CASSLPQATEGYTF.

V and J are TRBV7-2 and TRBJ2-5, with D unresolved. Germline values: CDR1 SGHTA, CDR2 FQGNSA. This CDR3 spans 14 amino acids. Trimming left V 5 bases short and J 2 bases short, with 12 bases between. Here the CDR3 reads CASSVARAQETQYF. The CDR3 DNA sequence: TGTGCCAGCAGCGTGGCGAGAGCACAAGAGACCCAGTACTTC.

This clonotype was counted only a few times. DNA for the CDR3: TGCGCCAGCAGCCAAGCTGGGGGCAGGATCAATGAGCAGTTCTTC. This codes for CASSQAGGRINEQFF. This chain connects TRBV4-3 to TRBJ2-1, with D possibly TRBD1 on 6 matching bases. The CDR3 has 15 residues. The ends were cut back, 1 base at V and 6 bases at J, with 13 bases in the middle. Germline assignment: CDR1 LGHNA and CDR2 YSLEER.